Listed below are T cell receptor beta chains from one sample, sequenced in a study of T cell responses to AZD1222 COVID-19 vaccine. The protocol was immunoSEQ multiplex PCR, while the TCRdb copy is restricted to in-frame clones and leaves out a portion. This sample has fewer than 110,000 clones, with just over 90% found just once. Sequencing was performed on peripheral blood, taken on day 0 of AZD1222 vaccination. The receptors stem from an adult in good health. The CDR3 runs from the conserved cysteine through the conserved F or W. Each record gives: D gene, clone size, J gene, V gene, CDR3 DNA, CDR3 protein. The D gene is left open where the match is weak. Clone sizes are given selectively: once, few, many, or a class where the clone is expanded.

d_call: NA
clone_size: NA
j_call: TRBJ1-1
v_call: TRBV30
cdr3_nt: TGTGCCTGGAGTTACAGGAACACTGAAGCTTTCTTT
cdr3_aa: CAWSYRNTEAFF

d_call: TRBD1
clone_size: NA
j_call: TRBJ1-2
v_call: TRBV12-3/TRBV12-4
cdr3_nt: TGTGCCAGCAGTTTGGGACAGGGGTATGGCTACACCTTC
cdr3_aa: CASSLGQGYGYTF

d_call: NA
clone_size: NA
j_call: TRBJ2-7
v_call: TRBV4-1
cdr3_nt: TGCGCCAGCAGCCAAGATTATAGCTACGAGCAGTACTTC
cdr3_aa: CASSQDYSYEQYF

d_call: NA
clone_size: NA
j_call: TRBJ1-4
v_call: TRBV2
cdr3_nt: TGTGCCAGCACCGGGGATCCAGGGGCCAACATTGAAAAACTGTTTTTT
cdr3_aa: CASTGDPGANIEKLFF

d_call: NA
clone_size: NA
j_call: TRBJ1-1
v_call: TRBV4-2
cdr3_nt: TGTGCCAGCAGCCAAGATTCCTTCGGACAGGAAGCTTTCTTT
cdr3_aa: CASSQDSFGQEAFF

d_call: NA
clone_size: NA
j_call: TRBJ2-1
v_call: TRBV5-6
cdr3_nt: TGTGCCAGCAGCCAGAGTCCAAGATTTACCGATGAGCAGTTCTTC
cdr3_aa: CASSQSPRFTDEQFF

d_call: NA
clone_size: NA
j_call: TRBJ1-5
v_call: TRBV5-5
cdr3_nt: TGTGCCAGCAGCGAGACCGGGACTTACTATCAGCCCCAGCATTTT
cdr3_aa: CASSETGTYYQPQHF

d_call: NA
clone_size: NA
j_call: TRBJ2-1
v_call: TRBV28
cdr3_nt: TGTGCCAGCAGTTTATACGGATACAATGAGCAGTTCTTC
cdr3_aa: CASSLYGYNEQFF

d_call: TRBD1
clone_size: NA
j_call: TRBJ1-2
v_call: TRBV5-1
cdr3_nt: TGCGCCAGCAGCCCGGACAGGGTCTATGGCTACACCTTC
cdr3_aa: CASSPDRVYGYTF

d_call: TRBD2
clone_size: few
j_call: TRBJ2-5
v_call: TRBV29-1
cdr3_nt: TGCAGCGTTGCAATTAGCGGGGGGGCTGGGGAGACCCAGTACTTC
cdr3_aa: CSVAISGGAGETQYF

d_call: NA
clone_size: NA
j_call: TRBJ2-3
v_call: TRBV4-1
cdr3_nt: TGCGCCAGCAGCCAAGATGAGGGTAGAACAGATACGCAGTATTTT
cdr3_aa: CASSQDEGRTDTQYF

d_call: NA
clone_size: NA
j_call: TRBJ1-3
v_call: TRBV7-9
cdr3_nt: TGTGCCAGCAGCCACCAGGGGAGCTCTGGAAACACCATATATTTT
cdr3_aa: CASSHQGSSGNTIYF

d_call: NA
clone_size: NA
j_call: TRBJ1-2
v_call: TRBV28
cdr3_nt: TGTGCCAGCAGTTCCCGACCCTCTCGGACAGTCGTAGTAGGCTACACCTTC
cdr3_aa: CASSSRPSRTVVVGYTF

d_call: TRBD1
clone_size: NA
j_call: TRBJ1-2
v_call: TRBV5-4
cdr3_nt: TGTGCCAGCAGCTTAGCGGGACAGGGGCCGTTTGGCTACACCTTC
cdr3_aa: CASSLAGQGPFGYTF

d_call: NA
clone_size: NA
j_call: TRBJ1-1
v_call: TRBV7-9
cdr3_nt: TGTGCCAGCAGCCCACGGACGGCTATCGGTTTCGGAGCTTTCTTT
cdr3_aa: CASSPRTAIGFGAFF

d_call: NA
clone_size: NA
j_call: TRBJ1-1
v_call: TRBV11-2
cdr3_nt: TGTGCCAGCAGCTATACAGTGAACACTGAAGCTTTCTTT
cdr3_aa: CASSYTVNTEAFF

d_call: NA
clone_size: NA
j_call: TRBJ2-2
v_call: TRBV5-1
cdr3_nt: TGCGCCAGCAGACAGGATACGGGCACCGGGGAGCTGTTTTTT
cdr3_aa: CASRQDTGTGELFF

d_call: NA
clone_size: once
j_call: TRBJ1-5
v_call: TRBV11-2
cdr3_nt: TGTGCCAGCAGCTTAGATTTCGTCAACAATCAGCCCCAGCATTTT
cdr3_aa: CASSLDFVNNQPQHF

d_call: NA
clone_size: NA
j_call: TRBJ1-3
v_call: TRBV15
cdr3_nt: TGTGCCACCAGCAGAGATCGCATCTCTGGAAACACCATATATTTT
cdr3_aa: CATSRDRISGNTIYF

d_call: TRBD1
clone_size: NA
j_call: TRBJ1-4
v_call: TRBV4-1
cdr3_nt: TGCGCCAGCAGCCAAGATCGGGACAGCTCTGAAAAACTGTTTTTT
cdr3_aa: CASSQDRDSSEKLFF

d_call: TRBD1
clone_size: few
j_call: TRBJ1-6
v_call: TRBV9
cdr3_nt: TGTGCCAGCAGCGTAGATCCTGCGGGACAGGGATTCTCACCCCTCCACTTT
cdr3_aa: CASSVDPAGQGFSPLHF

d_call: NA
clone_size: once
j_call: TRBJ1-2
v_call: TRBV27
cdr3_nt: TGTGCCAGCAGTTTTTTCGGGGTCAATTCTAATGGCTACACCTTC
cdr3_aa: CASSFFGVNSNGYTF

d_call: TRBD2
clone_size: NA
j_call: TRBJ2-7
v_call: TRBV6-5
cdr3_nt: TGTGCCAGCAGTTACCGACTAGCGGCTAACTCCTACGAGCAGTACTTC
cdr3_aa: CASSYRLAANSYEQYF

d_call: TRBD2
clone_size: NA
j_call: TRBJ2-6
v_call: TRBV19
cdr3_nt: TGTGCCAGTAGTATGGGGCAAGCGGGGAGAACTGGGGCCAACGTCCTGACTTTC
cdr3_aa: CASSMGQAGRTGANVLTF

d_call: NA
clone_size: NA
j_call: TRBJ1-1
v_call: TRBV6-5
cdr3_nt: TGTGCCAGCAGTTACTCGAGGAACACTGAAGCTTTCTTT
cdr3_aa: CASSYSRNTEAFF

d_call: TRBD1
clone_size: NA
j_call: TRBJ1-5
v_call: TRBV6-5
cdr3_nt: TGTGCCAGCAGCCGGGACAGACGCAATCAGCCCCAGCATTTT
cdr3_aa: CASSRDRRNQPQHF

d_call: NA
clone_size: NA
j_call: TRBJ1-5
v_call: TRBV12-3/TRBV12-4
cdr3_nt: TGTGCCAGCAGCTCGAGCGCGGGGTATCGGCATTTT
cdr3_aa: CASSSSAGYRHF

d_call: NA
clone_size: NA
j_call: TRBJ1-5
v_call: TRBV4-2
cdr3_nt: TGTGCCAGCAGCCACCCGTCGGCAGAGGCCAATCAGCCCCAGCATTTT
cdr3_aa: CASSHPSAEANQPQHF

d_call: TRBD2
clone_size: NA
j_call: TRBJ2-3
v_call: TRBV3-1/TRBV3-2
cdr3_nt: TGTGCCAGCAGCCGGACTAGCGGGGGCACAGATACGCAGTATTTT
cdr3_aa: CASSRTSGGTDTQYF

d_call: NA
clone_size: NA
j_call: TRBJ1-6
v_call: TRBV6-5
cdr3_nt: TGTGCCAGCAGTTATCGGACAGCAGCTAATTCACCCCTCCACTTT
cdr3_aa: CASSYRTAANSPLHF

d_call: NA
clone_size: NA
j_call: TRBJ1-6
v_call: TRBV5-1
cdr3_nt: TGCGCCAGCAGCGTCGGACAGACTGATTCACCCCTCCACTTT
cdr3_aa: CASSVGQTDSPLHF

d_call: NA
clone_size: NA
j_call: TRBJ1-1
v_call: TRBV3-1/TRBV3-2
cdr3_nt: TGTGCCAGCAGCCAAGGCCCAGGGAATGAAGCTTTCTTT
cdr3_aa: CASSQGPGNEAFF

d_call: NA
clone_size: NA
j_call: TRBJ2-7
v_call: TRBV12-3/TRBV12-4
cdr3_nt: TGTGCCAGCAGTTTTTCTAATACGAACGAGCAGTACTTC
cdr3_aa: CASSFSNTNEQYF

d_call: NA
clone_size: NA
j_call: TRBJ2-1
v_call: TRBV7-6
cdr3_nt: TGTGCCAGCAGCCTTGGACTGGATAATGAGCAGTTCTTC
cdr3_aa: CASSLGLDNEQFF

d_call: NA
clone_size: NA
j_call: TRBJ2-2
v_call: TRBV9
cdr3_nt: TGTGCCAGCAGCGTAGACAGCGGGCCGGCCACCGGGGAGCTGTTTTTT
cdr3_aa: CASSVDSGPATGELFF

d_call: NA
clone_size: once
j_call: TRBJ1-1
v_call: TRBV18
cdr3_nt: TGTGCCAGCTCACCGACAGCGTCCGACCCTGAAGCTTTCTTT
cdr3_aa: CASSPTASDPEAFF

d_call: NA
clone_size: NA
j_call: TRBJ1-5
v_call: TRBV11-2
cdr3_nt: TGTGCCAGCAGCTTAGGTTCGGATCAGCCCCAGCATTTT
cdr3_aa: CASSLGSDQPQHF